The rows below give T cell receptor beta chains drawn from one sample of a study of STAT3 mutations in large granular lymphocyte leukemia. TCRdb's copy holds only in-frame clones and misses some; the assay was immunoSEQ multiplex PCR. The table shows approximately 15,000 clones, with around nine tenths occurring only once. What was sequenced was peripheral blood mononuclear cells. These receptors originate from a woman aged 45-65 years with T-cell large granular lymphocyte leukemia. Some clones in this sample may be carry-over from other donors' samples. Both conserved end residues are part of each CDR3. The D gene is left open where the match is weak. Where a row states a size, it is once, few, many or the class of an expanded clone; other rows omit it.

J gene: TRBJ1-4; D gene: TRBD1; V gene: TRBV5-1; clone size: .; CDR3 protein: CASSRTQGAREKLFF; CDR3 DNA: TGCGCCAGCAGCCGTACACAGGGGGCTCGCGAAAAACTGTTTTTT
J gene: TRBJ2-7; D gene: TRBD2; V gene: TRBV4-1; clone size: .; CDR3 protein: CASSHFRGLGADYEQYF; CDR3 DNA: TGCGCCAGCAGCCATTTCCGGGGACTAGGAGCCGACTACGAGCAGTACTTC
J gene: TRBJ1-1; D gene: TRBD1; V gene: TRBV5-6; clone size: once; CDR3 protein: CASTWGRTGGLRGEAFF; CDR3 DNA: TGTGCCAGCACCTGGGGTCGGACAGGGGGCCTAAGGGGGGAAGCTTTCTTT
J gene: TRBJ2-3; D gene: TRBD2; V gene: TRBV30; clone size: .; CDR3 protein: CAWSQGLAGSTDTQYF; CDR3 DNA: TGTGCCTGGAGTCAAGGACTAGCGGGTAGCACAGATACGCAGTATTTT
J gene: TRBJ2-1; D gene: TRBD2; V gene: TRBV18; clone size: .; CDR3 protein: CASSPPRALAGERSYNEQFF; CDR3 DNA: TGTGCCAGCTCACCACCCCGGGCGCTAGCGGGAGAACGGTCCTACAATGAGCAGTTCTTC
J gene: TRBJ1-2; D gene: TRBD1; V gene: TRBV2; clone size: .; CDR3 protein: CASREDRTPNYGYTF; CDR3 DNA: TGTGCCAGCAGGGAGGACAGGACACCTAACTATGGCTACACCTTC
J gene: TRBJ2-7; D gene: TRBD2; V gene: TRBV9; clone size: .; CDR3 protein: CASSVVPRGGDLSQQYF; CDR3 DNA: TGTGCCAGCAGCGTAGTCCCCCGGGGGGGCGACCTTAGCCAGCAGTACTTC
J gene: TRBJ2-7; D gene: TRBD1; V gene: TRBV30; clone size: .; CDR3 protein: CAWSVGQGYEQYF; CDR3 DNA: TGTGCCTGGAGTGTGGGACAGGGATACGAGCAGTACTTC
J gene: TRBJ2-5; D gene: .; V gene: TRBV5-1; clone size: .; CDR3 protein: CASSVWGAGETQYF; CDR3 DNA: TGCGCCAGCAGCGTATGGGGGGCGGGAGAGACCCAGTACTTC
J gene: TRBJ2-1; D gene: TRBD2; V gene: TRBV5-1; clone size: .; CDR3 protein: CASSFGTSLLDNEQFF; CDR3 DNA: TGCGCCAGCAGCTTCGGGACTAGCCTCCTCGACAATGAGCAGTTCTTC
J gene: TRBJ2-7; D gene: .; V gene: TRBV7-6; clone size: .; CDR3 protein: CASSSGLNVYEQYF; CDR3 DNA: TGTGCCAGCAGCTCGGGACTGAATGTCTACGAGCAGTACTTC
J gene: TRBJ1-2; D gene: .; V gene: TRBV18; clone size: .; CDR3 protein: CASSPQEANYGYTF; CDR3 DNA: TGTGCCAGCTCACCACAGGAGGCTAACTATGGCTACACCTTC
J gene: TRBJ1-2; D gene: .; V gene: TRBV29-1; clone size: .; CDR3 protein: CSVQGPGYGYTF; CDR3 DNA: TGCAGCGTGCAGGGCCCCGGGTATGGCTACACCTTC
J gene: TRBJ2-7; D gene: .; V gene: TRBV19; clone size: .; CDR3 protein: CASSMRRGSSAYEQYF; CDR3 DNA: TGTGCCAGTAGTATGAGGCGAGGGTCTTCCGCCTACGAGCAGTACTTC
J gene: TRBJ2-1; D gene: .; V gene: TRBV15; clone size: .; CDR3 protein: CATSRESLGGRDNEQFF; CDR3 DNA: TGTGCCACCAGCAGAGAAAGTCTCGGGGGTAGGGACAATGAGCAGTTCTTC
J gene: TRBJ2-7; D gene: TRBD2; V gene: TRBV19; clone size: .; CDR3 protein: CASSSLAGGAYEQYF; CDR3 DNA: TGTGCCAGTAGTAGCTTGGCGGGAGGTGCCTACGAGCAGTACTTC
J gene: TRBJ1-1; D gene: .; V gene: TRBV25-1; clone size: .; CDR3 protein: CASSQRAYTEAFF; CDR3 DNA: TGTGCCAGCAGCCAAAGGGCTTACACTGAAGCTTTCTTT
J gene: TRBJ2-3; D gene: TRBD2; V gene: TRBV6-6; clone size: .; CDR3 protein: CATQAGDLPDTQYF; CDR3 DNA: TGTGCCACGCAAGCGGGAGATTTACCAGATACGCAGTATTTT
J gene: TRBJ1-2; D gene: .; V gene: TRBV10-3; clone size: .; CDR3 protein: CASTNPGGSPAHGYTF; CDR3 DNA: TGTGCCTCCACAAACCCCGGGGGCAGCCCGGCCCATGGCTACACCTTC
J gene: TRBJ2-3; D gene: TRBD1; V gene: TRBV7-3; clone size: medium-sized; CDR3 protein: CASSWTDRVTDTQYF; CDR3 DNA: TGTGCCAGCAGCTGGACGGACAGGGTAACAGATACGCAGTATTTT
J gene: TRBJ2-5; D gene: .; V gene: TRBV4-1; clone size: .; CDR3 protein: CASSQAEGGPYQETQYF; CDR3 DNA: TGCGCCAGCAGCCAGGCCGAGGGGGGACCGTACCAAGAGACCCAGTACTTC
J gene: TRBJ2-7; D gene: .; V gene: TRBV5-5; clone size: .; CDR3 protein: CASSTTDNTLPYEQYF; CDR3 DNA: TGTGCCAGCAGCACGACGGACAATACACTTCCCTACGAGCAGTACTTC
J gene: TRBJ2-5; D gene: .; V gene: TRBV6-6; clone size: .; CDR3 protein: CASSYSETQYF; CDR3 DNA: TGTGCCAGCAGTTACTCGGAGACCCAGTACTTC
J gene: TRBJ2-1; D gene: TRBD2; V gene: TRBV7-9; clone size: .; CDR3 protein: CASSEYTSGSKDEQFF; CDR3 DNA: TGTGCCAGCAGCGAGTACACTAGCGGGAGTAAAGATGAGCAGTTCTTC
J gene: TRBJ2-5; D gene: .; V gene: TRBV5-6; clone size: once; CDR3 protein: CASSSFSVREGIVVETQYF; CDR3 DNA: TGTGCCAGCAGCTCCTTTTCCGTGAGAGAGGGGATTGTTGTAGAGACCCAGTACTTC
J gene: TRBJ2-3; D gene: .; V gene: TRBV9; clone size: few; CDR3 protein: CASSVEGDTQYF; CDR3 DNA: TGTGCCAGCAGCGTAGAGGGAGATACGCAGTATTTT
J gene: TRBJ2-7; D gene: TRBD1; V gene: TRBV7-3; clone size: .; CDR3 protein: CASSSDRGYEQYF; CDR3 DNA: TGTGCCAGCAGCTCGGACAGGGGCTACGAGCAGTACTTC
J gene: TRBJ2-3; D gene: .; V gene: TRBV6-6; clone size: .; CDR3 protein: CASSYSDRDTDTQYF; CDR3 DNA: TGTGCCAGCAGTTACTCAGACAGAGACACAGATACGCAGTATTTT
J gene: TRBJ1-5; D gene: .; V gene: TRBV5-4; clone size: .; CDR3 protein: CASSLEGSQPQHF; CDR3 DNA: TGTGCCAGCAGCTTGGAAGGGTCGCAGCCCCAGCATTTT
J gene: TRBJ2-1; D gene: .; V gene: TRBV7-6; clone size: .; CDR3 protein: CASSLAFKWVQFF; CDR3 DNA: TGTGCCAGCAGCTTAGCCTTCAAATGGGTGCAGTTCTTC
J gene: TRBJ2-5; D gene: TRBD1; V gene: TRBV28; clone size: .; CDR3 protein: CASSHQGDLETQYF; CDR3 DNA: TGTGCCAGCAGCCATCAGGGGGATTTGGAGACCCAGTACTTC
J gene: TRBJ2-7; D gene: TRBD1; V gene: TRBV5-8; clone size: .; CDR3 protein: CASSRDRDYEQYF; CDR3 DNA: TGTGCCAGCAGCCGGGACAGGGACTACGAGCAGTACTTC
J gene: TRBJ2-1; D gene: TRBD2; V gene: TRBV7-9; clone size: .; CDR3 protein: CASSLASGRFDEQFF; CDR3 DNA: TGTGCCAGCAGCTTAGCTAGCGGGAGATTCGATGAGCAGTTCTTC
J gene: TRBJ1-2; D gene: TRBD1; V gene: TRBV10-3; clone size: .; CDR3 protein: CAISEFQGQGGYTF; CDR3 DNA: TGTGCCATCAGTGAGTTCCAGGGACAGGGAGGCTACACCTTC
J gene: TRBJ2-2; D gene: .; V gene: TRBV7-9; clone size: .; CDR3 protein: CASSWDTNTGELFF; CDR3 DNA: TGTGCCAGCAGCTGGGACACGAACACCGGGGAGCTGTTTTTT
J gene: TRBJ2-3; D gene: .; V gene: TRBV19; clone size: .; CDR3 protein: CASSNDRRDTQYF; CDR3 DNA: TGTGCCAGTAGTAACGACCGCCGTGATACGCAGTATTTT